Below, 14 T cell receptor beta chains from the same sample are listed, as sequenced in a study of blood T cell repertoires in COVID-19. Produced via immunoSEQ multiplex PCR; TCRdb's table is partial and in-frame only. This table has some 230,000 clones, 83% appearing once. The sequenced sample consisted of peripheral blood. The receptor source for this set is a woman aged 45-59 years with acute or convalescent COVID-19.

The chain joins TRBV19 to TRBJ2-7; TRBD1 aligns across 8 bases. The CDR3 is 15 amino acids. V lost 4 bases to trimming and J lost 3 bases; unmatched junction nucleotides: 8. Germline V gene lookup returns CDR1 LNHDA and CDR2 SQIVND (reference sequence). DNA for the CDR3: TGTGCCAGTAGTACCGGACAGGGAGGATTCTACGAGCAGTACTTC. Amino acids: CASSTGQGGFYEQYF.

V and J are TRBV11-1 and TRBJ2-3; D gene ambiguous. This CDR3 is built from 14 residues. The V end was cut by 2 bases, the J end by 5 bases, with 11 bases between. The germline V gene encodes CDR1 SGHAT and CDR2 FQDESV (reference sequence). The CDR3 sequence: CASSLYYSGDTQYF. The CDR3 DNA follows: TGTGCCAGCAGCTTATACTACTCGGGAGATACGCAGTATTTT. Together with reference TRBV11-1 and TRBJ2-3, the CDR3 gives the full variable domain: EAEVAQSPRYKITEKSQAVAFWCDPISGHATLYWYRQILGQGPELLVQFQDESVVDDSQLPKDRFSAERLKGVDSTLKIQPAELGDSAMYLCASSLYYSGDTQYFGPGTRLTVL.

The chain recombines TRBV5-1 with TRBJ2-5; D is possibly TRBD1 (7 bases). Per the germline V gene, CDR1 is SGHRS and CDR2 is YFSETQ. The CDR3 is 16 residues long. Trimming stripped 2 bases from V and 7 bases from J, with 21 bases between. The chain's CDR3 is CASSLAPGTPGGTQYF. CDR3 bases: TGCGCCAGCAGCTTAGCACCCGGGACTCCAGGGGGGACCCAGTACTTC.

The chain has TRBV6-2 or TRBV6-3 and TRBJ2-2; 14 bases fit TRBD2. Looked up from germline, CDR1 is MNHEY and CDR2 is SVGEGT. The CDR3 is 15 residues long. J lost 6 bases, V lost 6 bases, and 3 bases had no gene match. The CDR3 nucleotides are TGTGCCAGCAGCTTGACTAGCGGGGGGGCCGGGGAGCTGTTTTTT. It specifies CASSLTSGGAGELFF.

The gene calls are TRBV11-2 and TRBJ1-1; 8 positions agree with TRBD1. CDR1 and CDR2 (germline): SGHAT, FQNNGV. The CDR3 is 16 residues long. V lost 1 base and J lost 4; bases outside the gene matches: 8. The CDR3 DNA sequence: TGTGCCAGCAGCTTAGGGGTAGGGCAGGGGGCCACTGAAGCTTTCTTT. It codes for CASSLGVGQGATEAFF.

The J gene is TRBJ1-5, the V gene TRBV4-3; D gene uncertain. CDR1 is LGHNA, CDR2 YSLEER, per germline. The CDR3 length is 13 residues. V shed 4 bases and J shed 5 bases, with 9 bases lying between them. The CDR3 nucleotides read TGCGCCAGCAGCCCTTACTTGGATCAGCCCCAGCATTTT. Amino acid sequence: CASSPYLDQPQHF.

The J gene is TRBJ1-1, the V gene TRBV27, with D unresolved. The length of the CDR3 is 13 residues. V was trimmed by 5 bases and J by 3 bases, leaving 10 bases between them. Germline V gene data show CDR1 as MNHEY and CDR2 as SMNVEV (reference sequence). The CDR3 nucleotides are TGTGCCAGCAGTCCAGGAATGGACACTGAAGCTTTCTTT. As protein: CASSPGMDTEAFF.

The V gene is TRBV19, the J gene TRBJ1-2, with TRBD1 identical over 8 bases. Unmatched junction bases numbered 15, after V lost 5 bases and J lost 7 bases. The CDR3 has 16 residues. Germline V CDR1 and CDR2: LNHDA, SQIVND (reference sequence). The CDR3 DNA sequence: TGTGCCAGTAGTCGGACCACAGGGGGAAGGAACCGTGGCTACACCTTC. Translation: CASSRTTGGRNRGYTF.

The CDR3 reads CATSESGRGRTEAFF. The CDR3 region has the DNA TGTGCCACCAGTGAAAGTGGCAGGGGAAGAACTGAAGCTTTCTTT. The V call is TRBV24-1, the J call TRBJ1-1; D perhaps matches TRBD1 (6 bases). The CDR3 consists of 15 residues. V was shortened by 4 bases and J by 5 bases, with 16 bases between the two germline ends. Germline lookup yields CDR1 KGHDR and CDR2 SFDVKD.

The chain couples TRBV2 to TRBJ2-7, with D possibly TRBD1 on 5 matching bases. This CDR3 comprises 12 residues. V lost 3 bases and J 4 bases, leaving 7 bases between the germline ends. Germline assignment: CDR1 SNHLY and CDR2 FYNNEI. The CDR3 DNA reads TGTGCCAGCAGTGAGACAGCTTACGAGCAGTACTTC. It codes for CASSETAYEQYF.

This clone was observed a few times. The V gene is TRBV2, the J gene TRBJ2-1; 9 bases match TRBD2. CDR1 and CDR2 from the germline V gene are SNHLY and FYNNEI. V trimming: 7 bases; J trimming: 4 bases; junction bases outside the gene matches: 8. This CDR3 has 15 amino acids. In DNA form, the CDR3 reads TGTGCCAGCAATTCCATTGGACTAGCGTACAATGAGCAGTTCTTC. Translated, it gives CASNSIGLAYNEQFF.

CDR3 protein: CASSWGQAWGQETQYF. In DNA, the CDR3 is TGTGCCAGCAGTTGGGGACAGGCCTGGGGGCAAGAGACCCAGTACTTC. The genes are TRBV6-5 and TRBJ2-5; 8 bases line up with TRBD1. Germline V gene lookup returns CDR1 MNHEY and CDR2 SVGAGI. The V gene end was trimmed by 4 bases and the J gene end by 2 bases; junction bases not matched to a gene: 9. The length of the CDR3 is 16 residues.

This clone was seen only a few times. CDR3: CASSTRRISGNTIYF. CDR3 coding DNA: TGTGCCAGCAGTACCCGGAGGATCTCTGGAAACACCATATATTTT. V gene TRBV6-5 combines with J gene TRBJ1-3; D uncertain. The CDR3 covers 15 residues. V gave up 5 bases and J gave up 0 bases, with 11 bases separating them. Per the germline V gene, CDR1 is MNHEY and CDR2 is SVGAGI.

The chain combines TRBV21-1 with TRBJ2-1; whether TRBD1, the table's D call, matches the DNA was not checked. TRBV21-1 corresponds to a pseudogene. This CDR3 has 17 amino acids. The CDR3 nucleotides read TGTGCCAGCAGCAAACGGACACCACCGTCGTCCTACAATGAGCAGTTCTTC. It yields the protein CASSKRTPPSSYNEQFF.